The 23 T cell receptor beta chains given below trace back to one sample, sequenced in a study of kidney transplant recipient with SARS-CoV-2 infection. TCRdb re-called the reads through MiXCR, storing one row per CDR3 protein. The sample carries 200,000 to 300,000 distinct CDR3 sequences, around 28% recorded once. Source: a blood sample, taken at baseline and between days 110 and 120 from a kidney transplant recipient. These receptors were obtained from a young adult male patient who had COVID-19 and was a kidney transplant recipient. Some T cells here may be from the graft donor.

A note on this clonotype: Since a much larger clone is just one base distant, this may be a read error. The V gene is TRBV14, the J gene TRBJ2-2; possible D gene TRBD2, 6 bases. The CDR3 covers 16 residues. Germline V CDR1 and CDR2: SGHDN, FVKESK. The CDR3 region is CASGQAAGIRTGELFF. CDR3 sequence (DNA): TGTGCCAGCGGCCAGGCGGCGGGAATTCGTACCGGGGAGCTGTTTTTT.

This clonotype is medium-sized within its sample. The chain uses TRBV23-1 and TRBJ2-7; TRBD1 matches 7 bases. TRBV23-1 is designated an ORF whose function remains uncertain. This CDR3 has 15 residues. Unmatched junction bases numbered 6, after V lost 0 bases and J lost 4 bases. The CDR3 is CASSQSRQGIYEQYF. CDR3 in DNA: TGCGCCAGCAGTCAATCTCGACAGGGCATATACGAGCAGTACTTC.

At least ten counts were recorded for this clonotype. This sequence joins TRBV2 and TRBJ2-7; D is undetermined. The CDR3 runs to 12 residues. V lost 4 bases to trimming and J lost 3 bases, with 7 bases between them. Per the germline V gene, CDR1 is SNHLY and CDR2 is FYNNEI. The CDR3, as DNA: TGTGCCAGCAGTGTCGAGTACTACGAGCAGTACTTC. Translating it yields CASSVEYYEQYF.

The chain employs TRBV20-1 and TRBJ1-4, with TRBD1 identical over 7 bases. After removal of 6 bases from V and 5 bases from J, the junction contained 6 bases not matched to a gene. The CDR3 length is 13 residues. CDR1 DFQATT and CDR2 SNEGSKA come from the germline V gene (reference sequence). CDR3 sequence: CSARDSRNEKLFF. DNA for the CDR3: TGCAGTGCGAGGGACAGCCGCAATGAAAAACTGTTTTTT.

In regard to this clonotype: A read error may be the cause here, since a much bigger clone is one base away. The chain has TRBV7-2 and TRBJ2-7, with D possibly being TRBD1 (5 bases). The CDR3 is made up of 16 amino acids. Germline V gene data show CDR1 as SGHTA and CDR2 as FQGNSA. CDR3 region: CASSLVVGVGPYGQYF. The CDR3 DNA reads TGTGCCAGCAGCTTAGTAGTAGGGGTCGGGCCCTACGGGCAGTACTTC.

There are many counts of this clonotype. The rearrangement links TRBV9 to TRBJ1-1, with D possibly being TRBD1 (6 bases). The CDR3 extends over 16 amino acids. From germline, CDR1 is SGDLS and CDR2 YYNGEE. V shed 4 bases and J shed 2 bases, with 18 bases lying between them. In DNA form, the CDR3 reads TGTGCCAGCAGCCCCGGGACAACGAACTTTAACACTGAAGCTTTCTTT. It codes for CASSPGTTNFNTEAFF.

This clonotype was found many times. This chain connects TRBV12-3 or TRBV12-4 to TRBJ2-1; D may be TRBD2 (6 bases). The CDR3 has 13 residues. V lost 4 bases and J 10 bases, leaving 14 bases between the germline ends. Written as DNA, the CDR3 is TGTGCCAGCAGTTCGGGACTCGCCAAAGAGCAGTTCTTC. Translating it yields CASSSGLAKEQFF.

This clonotype was picked up many times. This chain joins TRBV4-2 and TRBJ2-7; TRBD1 agrees at 8 bases. Per the germline V gene, CDR1 is LGHNA and CDR2 is YNFKEQ. Trimming cost V 3 bases and J 7 bases; bases outside gene matches: 11. The CDR3 contains 15 residues. CDR3 in amino acids: CASSHLTGDTLEQYF. CDR3 coding DNA: TGTGCCAGCAGCCACTTGACAGGGGACACTTTAGAGCAGTACTTC.

This clonotype was found a few times. The chain has TRBV7-9 and TRBJ1-2; D uncertain. Trimming removed 5 bases from V and 4 bases from J, with 23 bases in between. Germline V lookup: CDR1 SEHNR, CDR2 FQNEAQ (reference sequence). This CDR3 has 17 amino acids. The CDR3 reads CASSGEQYHGKTYGYTF. CDR3 DNA sequence: TGTGCCAGCAGCGGGGAACAATACCATGGAAAGACCTATGGCTACACCTTC. Full variable domain (remainder filled in from reference TRBV7-9 and TRBJ1-2): DTGVSQNPRHKITKRGQNVTFRCDPISEHNRLYWYRQTLGQGPEFLTYFQNEAQLEKSRLLSDRFSAERPKGSFSTLEIQRTEQGDSAMYLCASSGEQYHGKTYGYTFGSGTRLTVV.

This clonotype was observed many times. The CDR3 region has the DNA TGTGCCAGCAGCGGTATTGTTGAATCTCGAAAGACCTATGGCTACACCTTC. Translating gives CASSGIVESRKTYGYTF. The J gene is TRBJ1-2, the V gene TRBV7-6; D gene unclear. CDR1 is SGHVS and CDR2 is FNYEAQ in the germline V gene. The CDR3 sequence is 17 residues long. V was shortened by 5 bases and J by 4 bases, with 23 bases between the two germline ends.

This clonotype came up many times. Germline is not matched at one junction end, which may reflect a read error. The V gene is TRBV7-2, the J gene TRBJ1-2; D uncertain. CDR3 length equals 17 residues. CDR1 and CDR2 from the germline V gene are SGHTA and FQGNSA. CDR3 in DNA: TGTGTCAGCAGCTCAAATCGCAGAGACGGAAAGACCTATGGCTACACCTTC. Protein sequence: CVSSSNRRDGKTYGYTF.

This clonotype was observed at least ten times. This chain uses TRBV2 with TRBJ1-1, with TRBD1 matching over 7 bases. The germline V gene has CDR1 SNHLY and CDR2 FYNNEI. The V segment lost 5 bases and the J segment 4 bases; nucleotides outside the gene matches: 4. This CDR3 has 13 amino acids. CDR3 in DNA: TGTGCCAGCAGTCGGACAGGCTTCACTGAAGCTTTCTTT. This sequence encodes CASSRTGFTEAFF.

CDR3 bases: TGTGCCAGTAAACGAACGAACACTGAAGCTTTCTTT. Translated, it gives CASKRTNTEAFF. The chain employs TRBV19 and TRBJ1-1; D uncertain. There are 12 residues in the CDR3. The germline CDR1 and CDR2 sequences are LNHDA and SQIVND (reference sequence). The V gene lost 7 bases and the J gene lost 1 base, with 7 bases spanning the gap.

In nucleotides, the CDR3 is TGTGCCAGCGTCCTGGGACAAGCCAAAAACATTCAGTACTTC. It codes for CASVLGQAKNIQYF. This rearrangement joins TRBV6-1 to TRBJ2-4; a possible D gene is TRBD1 (6 bases). Germline values: CDR1 MNHNS, CDR2 SASEGT. V lost 8 bases and J 0 bases, leaving 11 bases between the germline ends. The CDR3 runs to 14 residues.

The table lists this clonotype with many counts. Germline is not matched at one junction end, which may reflect a read error. The genes are TRBV6-6 and TRBJ2-4, with D unresolved. The germline V gene encodes CDR1 MNHNY and CDR2 SVGAGI (reference sequence). This CDR3 contains 12 residues. The CDR3 DNA is TGTGCCAGCACCTCCGGGCCTAGTAAGTTTGACTTC. It encodes CASTSGPSKFDF.

Concerning this clonotype: A read error may explain this, as a much larger clone is one base away. The chain carries TRBV30 and TRBJ2-7; possible D gene TRBD2, 6 bases. CDR3 length: 16 amino acids. Germline V gives CDR1 GTSNPN, CDR2 SVGIG (reference sequence). CDR3 in DNA: TGTGCCTGGAGTGTACGTCTGGGGTGGGACTCCTGCGAGCAGTACTTC. The encoded protein is CAWSVRLGWDSCEQYF.

Comment on this clonotype: The conserved phenylalanine or tryptophan is not found at the CDR3 terminus, so this likely reflects a read error. No DNA is shown, since the ends of the CDR3 on it are uncertain; the CDR3 is the one TCRdb lists. This chain links TRBV12-2 with TRBJ1-2. TRBV12-2 is noted as a pseudogene. The CDR3 is 17 amino acids long, termini counted. CDR3 protein: CASRYCGTPRKTYGYTS.

This clonotype was picked up many times. The chain is built from TRBV13 and TRBJ2-7; tentatively, D is TRBD1 (6 bases). Germline V gene lookup returns CDR1 PRHDT and CDR2 FYEKMQ (reference sequence). V lost 5 bases to trimming and J lost 1 base, with 12 bases between them. The CDR3 spans 14 residues. The CDR3 nucleotides are TGTGCCAGCAGCCGCACAGGGCTTTCCTACGAGCAGTACTTC. Translated: CASSRTGLSYEQYF. Based on the CDR3 plus reference TRBV13 and TRBJ2-7, the full variable domain is AAGVIQSPRHLIKEKRETATLKCYPIPRHDTVYWYQQGPGQDPQFLISFYEKMQSDKGSIPDRFSAQQFSDYHSELNMSSLELGDSALYFCASSRTGLSYEQYFGPGTRLTVT.

This clonotype was detected many times. This chain links TRBV28 with TRBJ2-1, with 12 nucleotides matching TRBD2. Germline CDR1 MDHEN, CDR2 SYDVKM. The CDR3 runs 18 residues. V trimming: 3 bases; J trimming: 1 base; junction bases outside the gene matches: 7. CDR3 sequence reads: CASSFPRTSGISYNEQFF. The CDR3 DNA reads as TGTGCCAGCAGTTTTCCTCGGACTAGCGGGATTTCCTACAATGAGCAGTTCTTC.

Of note for this clonotype: Just one base apart from a much larger clone, this may be a read error. The DNA is left out, because the CDR3 cannot be placed on it with certainty; the CDR3 is given as TCRdb lists it. V is TRBV7-5 and J is TRBJ1-2. TRBV7-5 is listed as a pseudogene. 19 amino acids form the CDR3, both terminal residues included. The CDR3: CISVPEREREVGKTYGYTF.

The rearrangement links TRBV6-8 to TRBJ2-5, with D perhaps matching TRBD2 (5 bases). CDR1 and CDR2 from the germline V gene are MNHGY and SAAAGT. V lost 9 bases, J lost 7 bases, and 15 bases lay in between. The CDR3 runs to 12 residues. CDR3 bases: TGTGCCAGTTCGGGCCGAGGAGGGACCCAGTACTTC. Translation gives CASSGRGGTQYF.

This clonotype has a count of ten or more. The chain is built from TRBV7-1 and TRBJ1-2; a possible D gene is TRBD1 (5 bases). TRBV7-1 is noted as an ORF with a role that remains uncertain. V was shortened by 5 bases and J by 4 bases, with 23 bases between the two germline ends. This CDR3 spans 17 amino acids. Written as DNA, the CDR3 is TGTGCCAGCAGCAGGACATTTCACGAGGGAAAGACCTATGGCTACACCTTC. Its translation is CASSRTFHEGKTYGYTF.

In its sample, this clonotype was seen many times. The rearrangement joins TRBV6-5 to TRBJ2-7, with TRBD2 identical over 8 bases. V lost 4 bases to trimming and J lost 3 bases; unmatched junction nucleotides: 14. This CDR3 has 17 residues. Germline V CDR1 and CDR2: MNHEY, SVGAGI. This CDR3 reads CASSSLPWGGGRYEQYF. The DNA of the CDR3 is TGTGCCAGCAGTTCCCTTCCCTGGGGCGGGGGGCGCTACGAGCAGTACTTC.